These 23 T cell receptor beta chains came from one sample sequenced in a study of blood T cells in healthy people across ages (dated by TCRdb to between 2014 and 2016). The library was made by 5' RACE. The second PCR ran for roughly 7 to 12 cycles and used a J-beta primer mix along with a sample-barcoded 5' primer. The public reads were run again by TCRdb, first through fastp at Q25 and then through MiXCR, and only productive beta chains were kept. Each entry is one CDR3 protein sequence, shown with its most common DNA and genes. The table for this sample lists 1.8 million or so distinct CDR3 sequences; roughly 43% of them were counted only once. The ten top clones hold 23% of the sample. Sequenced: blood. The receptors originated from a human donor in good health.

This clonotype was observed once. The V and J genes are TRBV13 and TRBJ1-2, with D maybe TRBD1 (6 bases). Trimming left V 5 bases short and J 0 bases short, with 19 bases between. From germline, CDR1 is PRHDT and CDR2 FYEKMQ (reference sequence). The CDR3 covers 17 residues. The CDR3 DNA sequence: TGTGCCAGCAGCCTAATATCTCAGGGGCCAGCTAACTATGGCTACACCTTC. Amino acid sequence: CASSLISQGPANYGYTF.

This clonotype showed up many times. This chain's CDR3 is CASGRQIYNEQFF. In nucleotides, the CDR3 is TGTGCTAGCGGGAGACAGATCTACAATGAGCAGTTCTTC. The chain couples TRBV6-5 to TRBJ2-1, with TRBD2 matching 9 bases. This CDR3 comprises 13 residues. Germline lookup yields CDR1 MNHEY and CDR2 SVGAGI.

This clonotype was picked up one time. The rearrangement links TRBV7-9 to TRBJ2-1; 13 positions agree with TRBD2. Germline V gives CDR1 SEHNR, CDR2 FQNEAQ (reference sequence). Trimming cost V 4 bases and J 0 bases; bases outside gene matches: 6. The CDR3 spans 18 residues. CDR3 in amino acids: CASSWGLAGRLSYNEQFF. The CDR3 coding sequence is TGTGCCAGCAGCTGGGGACTAGCGGGGCGTCTCTCCTACAATGAGCAGTTCTTC.

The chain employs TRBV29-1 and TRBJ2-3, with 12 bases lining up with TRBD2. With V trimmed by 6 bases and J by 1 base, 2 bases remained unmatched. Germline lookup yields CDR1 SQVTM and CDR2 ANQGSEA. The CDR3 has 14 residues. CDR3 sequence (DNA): TGCAGCGTGTGGACTAGCGGGGGCACAGATACGCAGTATTTT. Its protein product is CSVWTSGGTDTQYF.

The CDR3 bases are TGCGCCAGCAGCTTGAGATCGAAGGACAGCGGTGGCATTCAGTACTTC. As protein: CASSLRSKDSGGIQYF. The chain uses TRBV5-1 and TRBJ2-4; D perhaps matches TRBD1 (6 bases). Trimming removed 1 base from V and 9 bases from J, with 20 bases in between. Germline V gives CDR1 SGHRS, CDR2 YFSETQ. This CDR3 contains 16 residues.

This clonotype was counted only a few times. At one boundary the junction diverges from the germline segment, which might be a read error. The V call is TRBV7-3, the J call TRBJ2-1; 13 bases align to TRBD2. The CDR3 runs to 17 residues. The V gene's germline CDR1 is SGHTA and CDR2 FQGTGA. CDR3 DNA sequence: TGTGCCAACAGCTCCAACCGACTAGCGGGGGGCACCAATGAGCAGTTCTTC. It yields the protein CANSSNRLAGGTNEQFF.

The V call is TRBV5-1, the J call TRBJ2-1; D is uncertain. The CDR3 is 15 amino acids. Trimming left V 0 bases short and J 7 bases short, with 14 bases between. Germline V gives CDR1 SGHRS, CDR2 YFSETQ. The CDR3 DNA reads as TGCGCCAGCAGCTTGGCCCCCCCCCGTGGGAATGAGCAGTTCTTC. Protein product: CASSLAPPRGNEQFF. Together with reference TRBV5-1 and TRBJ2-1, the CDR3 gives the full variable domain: KAGVTQTPRYLIKTRGQQVTLSCSPISGHRSVSWYQQTPGQGLQFLFEYFSETQRNKGNFPGRFSGRQFSNSRSEMNVSTLELGDSALYLCASSLAPPRGNEQFFGPGTRLTVL.

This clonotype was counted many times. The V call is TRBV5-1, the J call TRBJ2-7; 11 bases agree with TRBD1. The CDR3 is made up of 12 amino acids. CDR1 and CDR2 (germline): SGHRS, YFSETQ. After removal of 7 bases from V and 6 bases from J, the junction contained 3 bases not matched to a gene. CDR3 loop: CASGDRGSEQYF. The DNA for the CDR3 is TGCGCCAGCGGGGACAGGGGGAGCGAGCAGTACTTC.

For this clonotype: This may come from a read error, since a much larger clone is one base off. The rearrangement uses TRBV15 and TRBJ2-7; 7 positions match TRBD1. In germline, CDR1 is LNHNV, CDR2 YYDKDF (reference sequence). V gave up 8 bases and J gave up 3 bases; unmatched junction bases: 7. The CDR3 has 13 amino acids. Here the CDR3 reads CATSPGQNYEQYF. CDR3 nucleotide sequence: TGTGCCACCTCCCCGGGACAGAACTACGAGCAGTACTTC.

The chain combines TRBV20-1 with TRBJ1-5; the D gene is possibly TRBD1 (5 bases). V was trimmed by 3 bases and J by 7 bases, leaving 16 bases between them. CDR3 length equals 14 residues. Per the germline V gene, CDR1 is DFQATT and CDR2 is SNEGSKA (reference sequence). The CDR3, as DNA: TGCAGTGCTAGTCCCCCGGGGCTCCGGCAGCCCCAGCATTTT. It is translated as CSASPPGLRQPQHF.

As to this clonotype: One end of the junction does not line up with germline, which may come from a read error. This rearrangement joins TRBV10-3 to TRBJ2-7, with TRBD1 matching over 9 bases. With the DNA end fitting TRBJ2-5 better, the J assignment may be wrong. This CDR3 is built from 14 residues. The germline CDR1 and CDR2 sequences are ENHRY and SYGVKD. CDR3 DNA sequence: TGTGTCATCAGTACGGGGACAGGGTCGGAGACCCAGTACTTC. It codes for CVISTGTGSETQYF.

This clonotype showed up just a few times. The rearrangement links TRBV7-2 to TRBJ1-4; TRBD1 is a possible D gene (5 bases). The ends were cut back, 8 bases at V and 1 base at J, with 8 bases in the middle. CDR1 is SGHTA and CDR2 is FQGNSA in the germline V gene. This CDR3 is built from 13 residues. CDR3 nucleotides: TGTGCCAGCGGGAGGGGAACTAATGAAAAACTGTTTTTT. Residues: CASGRGTNEKLFF.

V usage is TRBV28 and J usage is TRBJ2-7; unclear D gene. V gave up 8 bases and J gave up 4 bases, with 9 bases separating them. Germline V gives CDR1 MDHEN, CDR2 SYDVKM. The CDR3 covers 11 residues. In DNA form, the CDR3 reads TGTGCCAGCGGCAACTTTTACGAGCAGTACTTC. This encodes CASGNFYEQYF.

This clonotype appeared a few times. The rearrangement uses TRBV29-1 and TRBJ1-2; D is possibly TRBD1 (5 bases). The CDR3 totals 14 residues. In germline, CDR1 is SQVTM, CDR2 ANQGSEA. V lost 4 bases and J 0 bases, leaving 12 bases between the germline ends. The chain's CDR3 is CSVVVTATNYGYTF. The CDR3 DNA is TGCAGCGTTGTTGTGACAGCAACTAACTATGGCTACACCTTC.

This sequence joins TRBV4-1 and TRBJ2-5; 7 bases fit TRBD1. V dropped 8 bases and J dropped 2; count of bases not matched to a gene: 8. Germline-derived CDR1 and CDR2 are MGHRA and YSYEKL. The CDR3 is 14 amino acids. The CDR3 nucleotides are TGCGCCAGCGGAAGGGGACAGTCACAAGAGACCCAGTACTTC. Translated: CASGRGQSQETQYF.

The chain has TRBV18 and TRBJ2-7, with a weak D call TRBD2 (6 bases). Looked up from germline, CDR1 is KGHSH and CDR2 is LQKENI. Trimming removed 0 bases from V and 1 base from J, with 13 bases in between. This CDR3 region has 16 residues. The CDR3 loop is CASSPPRAGRSYEQYF. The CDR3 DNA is TGTGCCAGCTCACCACCGAGGGCAGGGAGGTCCTACGAGCAGTACTTC. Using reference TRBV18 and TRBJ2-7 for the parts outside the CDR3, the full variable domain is NAGVMQNPRHLVRRRGQEARLRCSPMKGHSHVYWYRQLPEEGLKFMVYLQKENIIDESGMPKERFSAEFPKEGPSILRIQQVVRGDSAAYFCASSPPRAGRSYEQYFGPGTRLTVT.

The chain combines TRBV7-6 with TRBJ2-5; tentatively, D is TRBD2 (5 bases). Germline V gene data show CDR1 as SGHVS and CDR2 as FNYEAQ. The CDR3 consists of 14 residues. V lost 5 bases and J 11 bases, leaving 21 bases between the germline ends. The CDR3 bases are TGTGCCAGCAGCCCAACCTCGGGGATCCGTGAGCAGTACTTC. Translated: CASSPTSGIREQYF.

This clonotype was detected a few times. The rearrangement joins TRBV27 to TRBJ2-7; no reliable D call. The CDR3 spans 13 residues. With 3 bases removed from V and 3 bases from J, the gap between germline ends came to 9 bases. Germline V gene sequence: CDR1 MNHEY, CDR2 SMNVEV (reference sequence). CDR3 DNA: TGTGCCAGCAGTTTGAAGGAAGGCTACGAGCAGTACTTC. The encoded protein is CASSLKEGYEQYF.

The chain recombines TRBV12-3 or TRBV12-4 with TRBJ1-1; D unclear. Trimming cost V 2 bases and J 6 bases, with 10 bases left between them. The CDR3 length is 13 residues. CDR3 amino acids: CASSLSPDPEAFF. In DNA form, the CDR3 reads TGTGCCAGCAGTTTATCGCCCGACCCTGAAGCTTTCTTT.

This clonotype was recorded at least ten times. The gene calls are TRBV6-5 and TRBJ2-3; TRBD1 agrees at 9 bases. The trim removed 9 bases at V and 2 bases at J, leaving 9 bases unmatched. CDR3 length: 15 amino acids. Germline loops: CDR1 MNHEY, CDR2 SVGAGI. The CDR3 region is CASGDRVLDTDTQYF. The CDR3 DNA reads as TGTGCCAGTGGGGACAGGGTTTTGGACACAGATACGCAGTATTTT.

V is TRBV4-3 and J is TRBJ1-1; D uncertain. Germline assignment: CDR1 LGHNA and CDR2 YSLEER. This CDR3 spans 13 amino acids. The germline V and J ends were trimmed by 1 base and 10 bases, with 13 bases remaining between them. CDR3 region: CASSQGGRQGAFF. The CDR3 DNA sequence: TGCGCCAGCAGCCAAGGAGGGCGGCAAGGAGCTTTCTTT.

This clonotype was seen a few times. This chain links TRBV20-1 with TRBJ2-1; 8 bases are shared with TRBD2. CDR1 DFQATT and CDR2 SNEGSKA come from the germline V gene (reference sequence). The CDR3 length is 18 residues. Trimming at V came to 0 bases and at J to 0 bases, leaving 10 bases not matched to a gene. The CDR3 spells CSARDLAGGFSSYNEQFF. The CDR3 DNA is TGCAGTGCTAGAGATCTGGCGGGGGGCTTTAGCTCCTACAATGAGCAGTTCTTC.

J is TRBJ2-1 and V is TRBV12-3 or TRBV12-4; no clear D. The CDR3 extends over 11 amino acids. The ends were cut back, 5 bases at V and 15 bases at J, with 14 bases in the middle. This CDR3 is CASSPITARFF. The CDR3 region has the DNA TGTGCCAGCAGTCCAATAACGGCTCGGTTCTTC.